This TCR beta chain was sequenced in a study of OX40 agonist ivuxolimab in advanced cancers. The CDR3 runs 15 residues. Germline CDR1 SGHNT, CDR2 YENEEA. The V and J ends lost 6 bases and 2 bases respectively, with 14 bases between them. The data were produced by immunoSEQ multiplex PCR, yet TCRdb's version contains in-frame clones alone and is incomplete. The repertoire includes tens of thousands of clones, approximately 87% of them detected once, and around 6.6% sits in the top ten. The chain has TRBV11-3 and TRBJ2-1; D remains ambiguous. The sequenced sample was CD4+ or CD8+ T cells sorted from blood, obtained in a trial of the OX40 agonist ivuxolimab. The receptor's source is an adult with an advanced solid tumor such as melanoma, head and neck, liver or kidney cancer. The CDR3 here is CASSLDPAAYNEQFF. The CDR3 DNA reads TGTGCCAGCAGTTTGGACCCCGCGGCCTACAATGAGCAGTTCTTC.